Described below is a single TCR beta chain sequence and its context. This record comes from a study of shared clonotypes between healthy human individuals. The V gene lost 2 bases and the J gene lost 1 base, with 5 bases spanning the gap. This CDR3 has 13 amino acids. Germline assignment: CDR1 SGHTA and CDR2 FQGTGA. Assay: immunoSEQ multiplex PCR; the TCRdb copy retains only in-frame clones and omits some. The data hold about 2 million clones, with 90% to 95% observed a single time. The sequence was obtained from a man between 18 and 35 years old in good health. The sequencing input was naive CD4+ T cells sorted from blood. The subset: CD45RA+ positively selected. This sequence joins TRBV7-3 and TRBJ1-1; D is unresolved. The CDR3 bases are TGTGCCAGCAGCTTAGAGGGGAACACTGAAGCTTTCTTT. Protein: CASSLEGNTEAFF.